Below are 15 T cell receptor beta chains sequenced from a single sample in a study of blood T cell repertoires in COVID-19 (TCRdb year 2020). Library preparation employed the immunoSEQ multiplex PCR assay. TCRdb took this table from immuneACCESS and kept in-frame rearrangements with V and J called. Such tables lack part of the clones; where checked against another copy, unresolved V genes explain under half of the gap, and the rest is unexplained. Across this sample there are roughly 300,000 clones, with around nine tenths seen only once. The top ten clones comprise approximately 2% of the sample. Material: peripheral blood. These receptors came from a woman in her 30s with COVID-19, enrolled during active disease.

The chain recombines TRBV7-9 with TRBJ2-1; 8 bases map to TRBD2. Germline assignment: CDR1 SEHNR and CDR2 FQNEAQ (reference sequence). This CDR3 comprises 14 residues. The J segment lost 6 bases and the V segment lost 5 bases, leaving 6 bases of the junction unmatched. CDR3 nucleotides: TGTGCCAGCAGCCCGGGGGGGCCCTCCAATGAGCAGTTCTTC. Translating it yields CASSPGGPSNEQFF.

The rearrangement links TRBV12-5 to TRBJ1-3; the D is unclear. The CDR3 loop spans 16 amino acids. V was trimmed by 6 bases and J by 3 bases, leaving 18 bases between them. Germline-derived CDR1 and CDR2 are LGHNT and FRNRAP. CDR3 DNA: TGTGCTAGTGGCCCCCCGGCGCCTCCGGGTGGAAACACCATATATTTT. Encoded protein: CASGPPAPPGGNTIYF. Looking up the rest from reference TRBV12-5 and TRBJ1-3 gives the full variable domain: DARVTQTPRHKVTEMGQEVTMRCQPILGHNTVFWYRQTMMQGLELLAYFRNRAPLDDSGMPKDRFSAEMPDATLATLKIQPSEPRDSAVYFCASGPPAPPGGNTIYFGEGSWLTVV.

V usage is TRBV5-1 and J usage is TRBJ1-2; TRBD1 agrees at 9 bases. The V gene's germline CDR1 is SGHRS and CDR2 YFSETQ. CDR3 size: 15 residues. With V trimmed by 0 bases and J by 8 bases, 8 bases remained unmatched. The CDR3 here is CASSLGAGTGLGYTF. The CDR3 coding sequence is TGCGCCAGCAGCTTGGGGGCCGGGACAGGGTTGGGCTACACCTTC.

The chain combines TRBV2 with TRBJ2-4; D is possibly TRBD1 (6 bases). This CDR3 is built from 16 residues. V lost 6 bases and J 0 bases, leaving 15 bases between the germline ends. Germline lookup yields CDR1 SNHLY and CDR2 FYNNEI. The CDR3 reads CASRRQAGLAKNIQYF. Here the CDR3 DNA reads TGTGCCAGCAGGCGACAGGCCGGGTTAGCCAAAAACATTCAGTACTTC.

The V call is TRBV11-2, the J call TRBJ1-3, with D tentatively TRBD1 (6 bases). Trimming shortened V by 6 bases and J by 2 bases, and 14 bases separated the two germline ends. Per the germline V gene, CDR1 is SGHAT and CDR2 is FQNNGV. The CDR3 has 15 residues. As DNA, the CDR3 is TGTGCCAGCAGTCAATGGGGGGGCGCTGGAAACACCATATATTTT. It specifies CASSQWGGAGNTIYF.

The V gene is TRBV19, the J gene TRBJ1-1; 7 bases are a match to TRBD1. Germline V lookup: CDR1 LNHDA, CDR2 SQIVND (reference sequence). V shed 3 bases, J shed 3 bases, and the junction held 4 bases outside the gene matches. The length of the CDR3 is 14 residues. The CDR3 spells CASSINRGHTEAFF. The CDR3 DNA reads TGTGCCAGTAGTATCAACAGGGGACACACTGAAGCTTTCTTT.

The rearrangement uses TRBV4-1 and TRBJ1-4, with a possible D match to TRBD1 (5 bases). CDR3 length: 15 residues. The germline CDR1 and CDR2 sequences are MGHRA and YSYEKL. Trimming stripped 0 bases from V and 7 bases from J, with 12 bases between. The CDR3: CASSQEWGEGEKLFF. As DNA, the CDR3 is TGCGCCAGCAGCCAAGAGTGGGGGGAAGGTGAAAAACTGTTTTTT.

CDR3 DNA sequence: TGTGCCAGCAGTTACGGGACTCCTACCTCTGGAAACACCATATATTTT. Translation: CASSYGTPTSGNTIYF. The chain links TRBV6-5 to TRBJ1-3, with D possibly being TRBD1 (5 bases). CDR1 MNHEY and CDR2 SVGAGI come from the germline V gene. V gave up 2 bases and J gave up 0 bases, with 11 bases separating them. The CDR3 loop spans 16 amino acids.

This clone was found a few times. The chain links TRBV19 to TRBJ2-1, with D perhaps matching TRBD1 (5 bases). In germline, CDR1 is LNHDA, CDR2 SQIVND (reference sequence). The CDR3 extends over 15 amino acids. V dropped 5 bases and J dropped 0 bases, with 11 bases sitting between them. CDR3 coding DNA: TGTGCCAGTAGTTCGACAGCCATCTCCTACAATGAGCAGTTCTTC. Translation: CASSSTAISYNEQFF.

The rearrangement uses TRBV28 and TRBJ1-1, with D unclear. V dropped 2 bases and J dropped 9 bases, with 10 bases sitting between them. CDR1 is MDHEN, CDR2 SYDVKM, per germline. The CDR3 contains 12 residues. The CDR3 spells CASSLADSKAFF. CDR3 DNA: TGTGCCAGCAGTTTAGCGGATTCAAAAGCTTTCTTT.

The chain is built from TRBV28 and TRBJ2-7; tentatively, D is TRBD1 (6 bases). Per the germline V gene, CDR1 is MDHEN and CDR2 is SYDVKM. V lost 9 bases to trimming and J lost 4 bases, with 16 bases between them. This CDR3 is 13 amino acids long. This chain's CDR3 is CARPRTVTYEQYV. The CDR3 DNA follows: TGTGCCAGGCCCCGGACAGTAACATACGAGCAGTACGTC.

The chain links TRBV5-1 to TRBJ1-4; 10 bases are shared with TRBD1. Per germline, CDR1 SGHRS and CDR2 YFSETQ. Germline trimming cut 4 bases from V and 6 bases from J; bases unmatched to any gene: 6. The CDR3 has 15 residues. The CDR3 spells CASSMTGGGDEKLFF. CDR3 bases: TGCGCCAGCAGCATGACAGGGGGCGGGGATGAAAAACTGTTTTTT.

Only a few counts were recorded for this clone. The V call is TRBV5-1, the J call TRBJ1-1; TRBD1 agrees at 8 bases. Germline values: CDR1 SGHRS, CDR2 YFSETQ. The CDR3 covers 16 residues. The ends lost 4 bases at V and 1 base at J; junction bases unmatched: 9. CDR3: CASSQPYRGKNTEAFF. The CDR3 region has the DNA TGCGCCAGCAGCCAGCCCTACAGGGGGAAGAACACTGAAGCTTTCTTT.

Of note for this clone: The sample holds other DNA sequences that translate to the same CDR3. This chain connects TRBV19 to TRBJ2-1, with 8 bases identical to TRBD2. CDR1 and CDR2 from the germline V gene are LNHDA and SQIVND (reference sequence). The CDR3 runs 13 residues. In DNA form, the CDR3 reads TGTGCGAGCGGGAGAGGCTCCTACAATGAGCAGTTCTTC. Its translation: CASGRGSYNEQFF. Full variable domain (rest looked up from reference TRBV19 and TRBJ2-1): DGGITQSPKYLFRKEGQNVTLSCEQNLNHDAMYWYRQDPGQGLRLIYYSQIVNDFQKGDIAEGYSVSREKKESFPLTVTSAQKNPTAFYLCASGRGSYNEQFFGPGTRLTVL.

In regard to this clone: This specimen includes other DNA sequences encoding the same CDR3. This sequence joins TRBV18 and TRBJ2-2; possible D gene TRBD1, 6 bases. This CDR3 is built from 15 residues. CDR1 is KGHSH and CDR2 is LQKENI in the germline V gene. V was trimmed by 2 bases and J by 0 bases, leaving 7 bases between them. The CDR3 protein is CASSPDRTNTGELFF. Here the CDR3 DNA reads TGTGCCAGCTCACCAGACAGGACGAACACCGGGGAGCTGTTTTTT.